This TCR beta chain was identified during a study of spatial heterogeneity in lung cancer. Turning to the study itself: Across the raw uncorrected reads, a unique TCR and UMI combination was observed, on average, more than ten times. The study, taken as a whole, reports: For expanded intratumoral alpha and beta TCRs, counts tracked tumor mutation counts. Ubiquitous and regional expanded TCR counts correlated with ubiquitous and regional nonsynonymous mutations, respectively.

Time point: sample taken at primary tumor resection. TCRdb reanalysed the 5' RACE reads using MiXCR and keeps one entry per CDR3 protein. This sample carries 15,000 to 20,000 distinct CDR3 sequences, roughly 6% of them seen once, and the ten largest clones take approximately 6.8%. This clonotype was seen at least ten times. Its target is unknown. The receptor's source is a male donor with early-stage non-small cell lung cancer. Sequenced material: lung tumor tissue, taken at surgery.

CDR3: CASSRGTSVNEQFF. CDR3 nucleotides: TGTGCCAGCAGCCGCGGGACTAGCGTTAATGAGCAGTTCTTC. The rearrangement uses TRBV11-2 and TRBJ2-1; 10 bases match TRBD2. Germline CDR1 and CDR2: SGHAT and FQNNGV. The CDR3 has 14 residues. J was trimmed by 7 bases and V by 5 bases; bases with no gene match: 5.